This T cell receptor beta chain was obtained from a study of multiple sclerosis patients with progressive multifocal leukoencephalopathy. Study in general: Longitudinal control samples came from natalizumab-treated multiple sclerosis patients without PML.

This clone was recorded once. Its antigen is not identified. Each PCR contained spiked synthetic TR CDR3 controls spanning every V-J pairing. Measured with immunoSEQ multiplex PCR; TCRdb has only the in-frame clones, and not every one. The table records 25,000 to 35,000 clones, 88% of them present only once. Sample time point: before natalizumab initiation. Whole-study findings and limits: Clones expanded at PML were already present before and during natalizumab.

The CDR3 is made up of 15 amino acids. The V and J ends lost 11 bases and 4 bases respectively, with 20 bases between them. Germline CDR1 reads PRHDT; CDR2 reads FYEKMQ (reference sequence). Material for sequencing was PBMCs. The clonotype originates from a human donor with multiple sclerosis. The J gene is TRBJ2-2, the V gene TRBV13; D perhaps matches TRBD2 (5 bases). In nucleotides, the CDR3 is TGTGCCTCTCAAACTGGGGAAGGAGGCACCGGGGAGCTGTTTTTT. This codes for CASQTGEGGTGELFF.